This T cell receptor beta chain was found in a study of blood T cell repertoires in COVID-19. Study overall: T cells, B-cell-depleted T cells, or PBMCs supplied cDNA or gDNA.

This clone turned up a few times. Germline V CDR1 and CDR2: SGHRS, YFSETQ. V lost 4 bases and J lost 4; bases outside the gene matches: 10. The CDR3 is 15 residues long. Method: immunoSEQ multiplex PCR; TCRdb's copy keeps in-frame clones and lacks some. Found here are 120,000 to 150,000 clones, around four fifths of them singletons; the top ten hold 30% to 45%. The genes are TRBV5-1 and TRBJ1-2; 7 bases match TRBD1. Material: peripheral blood. The TCR comes from a human donor in a cohort sampled during active COVID-19. This CDR3 reads CASSETTGLTYGYTF. The CDR3 coding sequence is TGCGCCAGCAGCGAAACGACAGGGTTAACCTATGGCTACACCTTC.